The rows below give T cell receptor beta chains drawn from one sample of a study of vaccination and CD4 T cells after COVID-19. No antigen is known for these receptors. TCRdb called the PCR reads again in MiXCR, with one record for every CDR3 protein. The repertoire has about 10,000 distinct CDR3 sequences, about 69% of them found once; the top ten carry around 8.6%. Source material: CD4+ T cells from blood, cultured in vitro. All receptors derive from a human donor who had recovered from COVID-19. The CDR3 runs from the conserved cysteine through the conserved F or W. The order of the fields is clone size, V gene, D gene, CDR3 protein. The D gene is left open where the match is weak. The listing skips clone size in some rows; elsewhere it reads once, few, many or a size class.

size: .
V: TRBV6-1
D: TRBD1
CDR3: CASTLAGGAGTEAFF

size: .
V: TRBV20-1
D: .
CDR3: CSARDNVGETQYF

size: .
V: TRBV20-1
D: TRBD2
CDR3: CSALAGYGSNEQFF

size: .
V: TRBV7-2
D: TRBD2
CDR3: CASSLGPAGSSYEQYF

size: .
V: TRBV15
D: .
CDR3: CATSRDSGRVGSPLHF

size: .
V: TRBV28
D: .
CDR3: CASSLAASSTDTQYF

size: few
V: TRBV6-2/TRBV6-3
D: .
CDR3: CASTYGPAFNQPQHF

size: few
V: TRBV14
D: .
CDR3: CASSHSGETQYF

size: .
V: TRBV27
D: TRBD2
CDR3: CASALRGRATGELFF

size: .
V: TRBV11-3
D: .
CDR3: CASSKQGQETQYF

size: .
V: TRBV20-1
D: .
CDR3: CSAIGGNYGYTF

size: once
V: TRBV27
D: .
CDR3: CASSFRGEQYF

size: .
V: TRBV6-1
D: .
CDR3: CASTQGNTEAFF

size: .
V: TRBV21-1
D: .
CDR3: CASSTRQGVNSPLHF

size: .
V: TRBV11-2
D: .
CDR3: CASSLVGGLNQPQHF

size: .
V: TRBV6-5
D: .
CDR3: CASSYGQATSSYNSPLHF

size: .
V: TRBV6-5
D: TRBD1
CDR3: CASSYSRGTGGTEAFF

size: once
V: TRBV6-1
D: .
CDR3: CASSPTASYEQYF

size: .
V: TRBV19
D: TRBD1
CDR3: CASSQLPGQGNTEAFF

size: few
V: TRBV28
D: .
CDR3: CASSLRGRTWETQYF

size: .
V: TRBV18
D: .
CDR3: CASSPGAVLRHETQYF

size: .
V: TRBV24-1
D: .
CDR3: CATSDPRQAYGHTF